This T cell receptor beta chain comes out of a study of a mutant IDH1 vaccine in newly diagnosed glioma. CDR3 length: 12 amino acids. V was cut by 5 bases and J by 1 base, with 5 bases left in between. The germline V gene encodes CDR1 KGHSH and CDR2 LQKENI. Documented time point: week 23, last vaccination. Each dose of the vaccine consisted of 300 ug of mutant IDH1 20-mer peptide, with topical imiquimod. Clones were read by immunoSEQ multiplex PCR, and TCRdb kept only the in-frame ones, dropping some. In the table there are around 40,000 clones, around 79% of which are singletons. As for this clone: Its cognate antigen is unknown.

The clonotype comes from a woman in her 40s with glioma. Some clones in this sample may be carry-over from other donors' samples. Material: PBMCs, obtained from a glioma patient whose treatment included an IDH1 peptide vaccine. The gene calls are TRBV18 and TRBJ1-1; D unresolved. This CDR3 is CASSYGNTEAFF. The CDR3 DNA follows: TGTGCCAGCTCATATGGGAACACTGAAGCTTTCTTT.